This TCR beta chain was profiled in a study of Graves' ophthalmopathy and Graves' hyperthyroidism. Notes on the study in general: Among expanded thyroid clonotypes above 0.001 frequency, most also occurred in blood. The model achieved 70.59% sensitivity and around 78% specificity for ophthalmopathy progression.

If patients had other autoimmune diseases, uncontrolled infections, pregnancy or lactation, they were excluded. PBMCs had their origin in fresh peripheral blood (10 ml). RNA served as the template for amplifying TCR beta CDR3 regions. HTBI primers were used in a first-round RT-PCR, which preceded a second-round multiplex PCR. TCRdb recomputed calls from the multiplex PCR reads with MiXCR, one row per CDR3 protein. The sample contains approximately 460,000 distinct CDR3 sequences, 13% to 15% of which appear only once. V lost 3 bases, J lost 5 bases, and 10 bases lay in between. This CDR3 contains 13 residues. For this clonotype: The antigen is not known.

The origin of this receptor is a woman between 25 and 40 years old with Graves' ophthalmopathy. V is TRBV12-3 or TRBV12-4 and J is TRBJ2-5; D gene unclear. The sample was blood. CDR3 in amino acids: CASSFELVETQYF. The CDR3, as DNA: TGTGCCAGCAGTTTTGAGTTGGTGGAGACCCAGTACTTC.